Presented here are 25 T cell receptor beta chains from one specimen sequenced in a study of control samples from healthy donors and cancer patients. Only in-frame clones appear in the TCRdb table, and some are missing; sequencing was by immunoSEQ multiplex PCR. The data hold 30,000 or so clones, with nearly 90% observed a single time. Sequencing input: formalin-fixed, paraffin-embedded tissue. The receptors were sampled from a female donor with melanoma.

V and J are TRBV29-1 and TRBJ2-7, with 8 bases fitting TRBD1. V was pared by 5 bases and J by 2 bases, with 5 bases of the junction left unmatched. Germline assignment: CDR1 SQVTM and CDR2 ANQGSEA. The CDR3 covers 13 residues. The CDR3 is CSVLTGETYEQYF. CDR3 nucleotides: TGCAGCGTTCTGACAGGGGAGACCTACGAGCAGTACTTC.

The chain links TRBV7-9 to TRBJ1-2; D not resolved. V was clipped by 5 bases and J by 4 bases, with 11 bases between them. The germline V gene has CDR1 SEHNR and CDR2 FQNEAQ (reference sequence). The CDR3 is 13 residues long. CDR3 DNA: TGTGCCAGCAGCCCGCTTACGGGCTATGGCTACACCTTC. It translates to CASSPLTGYGYTF.

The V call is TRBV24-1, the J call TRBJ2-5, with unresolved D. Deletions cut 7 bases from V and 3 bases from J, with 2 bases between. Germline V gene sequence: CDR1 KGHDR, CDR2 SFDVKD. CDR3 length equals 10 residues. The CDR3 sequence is CATREETQYF. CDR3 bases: TGTGCCACCAGAGAAGAGACCCAGTACTTC.

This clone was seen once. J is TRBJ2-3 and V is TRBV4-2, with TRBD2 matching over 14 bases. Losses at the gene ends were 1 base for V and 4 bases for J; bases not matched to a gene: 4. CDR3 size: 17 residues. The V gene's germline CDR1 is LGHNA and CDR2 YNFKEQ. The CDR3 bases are TGTGCCAGCAGCCAAGTTCCGGGACTAGCGGGAGCAGATACGCAGTATTTT. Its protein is CASSQVPGLAGADTQYF.

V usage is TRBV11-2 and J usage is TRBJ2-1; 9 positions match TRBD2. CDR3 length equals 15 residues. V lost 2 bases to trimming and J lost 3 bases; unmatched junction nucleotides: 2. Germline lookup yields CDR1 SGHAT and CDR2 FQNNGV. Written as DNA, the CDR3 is TGTGCCAGCAGCTTAACTAGCGGGTACTACAATGAGCAGTTCTTC. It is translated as CASSLTSGYYNEQFF.

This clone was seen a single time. Here the CDR3 reads CASSQPGTDTQYF. In DNA form, the CDR3 reads TGTGCCAGCAGCCAACCTGGCACAGATACGCAGTATTTT. The chain carries TRBV4-2 and TRBJ2-3, with no clear D. This CDR3 comprises 13 residues. V lost 2 bases and J lost 1, with 4 bases in between. Germline assignment: CDR1 LGHNA and CDR2 YNFKEQ.

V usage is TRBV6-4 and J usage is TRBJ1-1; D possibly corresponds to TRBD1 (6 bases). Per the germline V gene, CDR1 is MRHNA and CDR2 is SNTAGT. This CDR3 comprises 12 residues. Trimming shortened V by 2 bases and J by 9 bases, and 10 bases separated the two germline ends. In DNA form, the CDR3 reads TGTGCCAGCAGTGACGGGGGCGGGAAAGCTTTCTTT. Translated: CASSDGGGKAFF.

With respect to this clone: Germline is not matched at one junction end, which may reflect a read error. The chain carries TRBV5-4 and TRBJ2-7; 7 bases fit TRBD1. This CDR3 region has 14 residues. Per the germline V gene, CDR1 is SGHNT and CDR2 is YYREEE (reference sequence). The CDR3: CASSLQGTHYEQYF. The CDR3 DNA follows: TGTGCTAGCAGTTTACAGGGGACCCACTACGAGCAGTACTTC.

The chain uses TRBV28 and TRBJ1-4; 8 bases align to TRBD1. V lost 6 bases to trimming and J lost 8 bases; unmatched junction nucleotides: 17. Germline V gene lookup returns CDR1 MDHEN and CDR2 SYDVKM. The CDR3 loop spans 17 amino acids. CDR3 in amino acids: CASSLDRDWVSGEKLFF. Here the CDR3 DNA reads TGTGCCAGCAGCCTGGACAGGGATTGGGTATCAGGCGAAAAACTGTTTTTT.

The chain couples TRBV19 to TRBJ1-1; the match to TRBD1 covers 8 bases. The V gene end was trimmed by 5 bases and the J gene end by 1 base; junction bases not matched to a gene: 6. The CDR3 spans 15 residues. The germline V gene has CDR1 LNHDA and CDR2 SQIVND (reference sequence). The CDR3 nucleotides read TGTGCCAGTAGTCTGATCCAGGGGGCGAACACTGAAGCTTTCTTT. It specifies CASSLIQGANTEAFF. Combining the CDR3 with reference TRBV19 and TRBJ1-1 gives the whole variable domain DGGITQSPKYLFRKEGQNVTLSCEQNLNHDAMYWYRQDPGQGLRLIYYSQIVNDFQKGDIAEGYSVSREKKESFPLTVTSAQKNPTAFYLCASSLIQGANTEAFFGQGTRLTVV.

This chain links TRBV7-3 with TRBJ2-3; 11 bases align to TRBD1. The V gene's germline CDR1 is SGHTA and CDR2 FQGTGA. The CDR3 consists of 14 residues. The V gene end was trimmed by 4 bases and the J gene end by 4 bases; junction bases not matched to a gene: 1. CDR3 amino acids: CASSWTGGPDTQYF. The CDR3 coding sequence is TGTGCCAGCAGCTGGACAGGGGGCCCAGATACGCAGTATTTT.

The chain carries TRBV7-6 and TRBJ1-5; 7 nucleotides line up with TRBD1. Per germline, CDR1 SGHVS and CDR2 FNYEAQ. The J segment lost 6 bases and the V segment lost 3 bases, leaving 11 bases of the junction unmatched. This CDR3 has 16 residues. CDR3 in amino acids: CASSLHTGEWGQPQHF. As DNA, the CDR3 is TGTGCCAGCAGCTTGCACACAGGGGAGTGGGGTCAGCCCCAGCATTTT.

The CDR3 DNA reads TGTGCCAGCAGTTACTCGCCGGAGGGCTACGGGGAGCTGTTTTTT. Encoded protein: CASSYSPEGYGELFF. V and J are TRBV6-6 and TRBJ2-2; D is perhaps TRBD2 (6 bases). Trimming cost V 0 bases and J 7 bases, with 12 bases left between them. Germline values: CDR1 MNHNY, CDR2 SVGAGI (reference sequence). The CDR3 loop spans 15 amino acids.

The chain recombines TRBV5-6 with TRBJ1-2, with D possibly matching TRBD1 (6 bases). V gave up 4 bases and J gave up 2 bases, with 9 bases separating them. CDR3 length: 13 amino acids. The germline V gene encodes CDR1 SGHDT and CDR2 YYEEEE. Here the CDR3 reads CASSPGGNYGYTF. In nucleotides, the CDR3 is TGTGCCAGCAGCCCGGGGGGCAACTATGGCTACACCTTC.

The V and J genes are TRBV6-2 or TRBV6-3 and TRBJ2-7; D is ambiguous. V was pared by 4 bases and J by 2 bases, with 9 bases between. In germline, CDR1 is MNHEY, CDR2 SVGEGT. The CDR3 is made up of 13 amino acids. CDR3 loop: CASSFMGTYEQYF. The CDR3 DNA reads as TGTGCCAGCAGTTTTATGGGAACCTACGAGCAGTACTTC.

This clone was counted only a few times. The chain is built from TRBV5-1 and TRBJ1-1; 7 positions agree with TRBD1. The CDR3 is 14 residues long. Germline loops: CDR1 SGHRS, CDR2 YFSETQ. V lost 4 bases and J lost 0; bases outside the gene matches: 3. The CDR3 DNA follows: TGCGCCAGCAGCACCGGGACAGTGAACACTGAAGCTTTCTTT. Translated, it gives CASSTGTVNTEAFF.

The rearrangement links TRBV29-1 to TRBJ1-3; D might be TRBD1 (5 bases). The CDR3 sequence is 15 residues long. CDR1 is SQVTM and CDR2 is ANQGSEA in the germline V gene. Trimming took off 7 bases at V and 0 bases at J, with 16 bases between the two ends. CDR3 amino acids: CSAGDGLHSGNTIYF. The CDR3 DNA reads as TGCAGCGCCGGGGACGGCCTCCACTCTGGAAACACCATATATTTT.

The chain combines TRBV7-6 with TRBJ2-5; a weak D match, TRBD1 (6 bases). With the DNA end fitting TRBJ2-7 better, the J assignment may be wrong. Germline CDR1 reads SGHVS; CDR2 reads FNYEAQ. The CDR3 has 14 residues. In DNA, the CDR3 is TGTGCCAGCAGCGCCCGACAGGCCTCCTACGAGCAGTACTTC. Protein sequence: CASSARQASYEQYF.

CDR3 sequence (DNA): TGTGCCAGCAGCCCACCCCAACAAGAGACCCAGTACTTC. Protein sequence: CASSPPQQETQYF. This chain uses TRBV7-2 with TRBJ2-5; D ambiguous. CDR3 length equals 13 residues. V lost 5 bases, J lost 2 bases, and 9 bases lay in between. CDR1 SGHTA and CDR2 FQGNSA come from the germline V gene.

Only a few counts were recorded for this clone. The CDR3 here is CASSVTSGELFF. Written as DNA, the CDR3 is TGTGCCAGCAGCGTGACTAGCGGGGAGCTGTTTTTT. This chain links TRBV9 with TRBJ2-2; the D gene is possibly TRBD2 (6 bases). Germline V lookup: CDR1 SGDLS, CDR2 YYNGEE. The CDR3 has 12 amino acids. Trimming took 2 bases from V and 7 from J, leaving 6 bases between them.

In DNA form, the CDR3 reads TGTGCCAGCAGCTCCAGGGTCCAAGCCAAAAACATTCAGTACTTC. It encodes CASSSRVQAKNIQYF. V and J are TRBV6-5 and TRBJ2-4, with D perhaps matching TRBD1 (5 bases). In germline, CDR1 is MNHEY, CDR2 SVGAGI. The CDR3 is 15 residues long. The V gene lost 6 bases and the J gene lost 0 bases, with 12 bases spanning the gap.

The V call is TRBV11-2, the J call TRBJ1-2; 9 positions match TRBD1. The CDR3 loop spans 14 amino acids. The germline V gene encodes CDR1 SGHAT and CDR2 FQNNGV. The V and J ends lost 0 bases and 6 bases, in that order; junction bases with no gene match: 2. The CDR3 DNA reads TGTGCCAGCAGCTTAGAGCGACAGGGGGATGGCTACACCTTC. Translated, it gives CASSLERQGDGYTF.

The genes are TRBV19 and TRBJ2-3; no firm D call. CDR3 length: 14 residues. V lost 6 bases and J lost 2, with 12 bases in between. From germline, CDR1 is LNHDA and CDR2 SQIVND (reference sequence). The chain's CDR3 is CASRSVLYTDTQYF. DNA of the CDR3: TGTGCCAGTAGGTCAGTCCTTTACACAGATACGCAGTATTTT.

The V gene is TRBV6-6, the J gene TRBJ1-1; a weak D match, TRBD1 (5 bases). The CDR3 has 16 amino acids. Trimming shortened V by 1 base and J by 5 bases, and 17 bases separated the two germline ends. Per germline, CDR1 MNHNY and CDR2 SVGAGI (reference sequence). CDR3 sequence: CASSYYPRGGNTEAFF. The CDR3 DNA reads TGTGCCAGCAGTTACTACCCCCGGGGGGGGAATACTGAAGCTTTCTTT.

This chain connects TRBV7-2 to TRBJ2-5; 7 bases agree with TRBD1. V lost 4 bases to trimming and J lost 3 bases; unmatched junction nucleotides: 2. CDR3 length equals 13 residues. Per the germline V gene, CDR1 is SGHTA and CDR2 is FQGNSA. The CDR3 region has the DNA TGTGCCAGCAGCTCGACAGGGAAAGAGACCCAGTACTTC. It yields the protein CASSSTGKETQYF.